These 2 T cell receptor beta chains originate from one sample sequenced in a study of T cells in Graves' hyperthyroidism and ophthalmopathy. The investigators amplified TCR beta CDR3 regions from RNA transcripts. Initially, a first-round RT-PCR of the TCR CDR3 employed the HTBI primer set. TCRdb ran MiXCR on the multiplex PCR reads and lists one entry per CDR3 protein. In the table there are more than 600,000 distinct CDR3 sequences, around 15% of which are singletons. The sequencing input was blood. These receptors were collected from a man aged 18 to 29 with Graves' hyperthyroidism.

For the CDR3, the DNA is TGTGCCAGCAGTTTAGGGGCAGGGGAAGGTCGGTACGAGCAGTACTTC. Protein product: CASSLGAGEGRYEQYF. J is TRBJ2-7 and V is TRBV27, with D possibly TRBD1 on 6 matching bases. In germline, CDR1 is MNHEY, CDR2 SMNVEV (reference sequence). This CDR3 contains 16 residues. Deletions cut 2 bases from V and 4 bases from J, with 18 bases between.

This clonotype was seen repeatedly, ten times or more. The J gene is TRBJ2-5, the V gene TRBV28, with 12 bases lining up with TRBD2. Germline assignment: CDR1 MDHEN and CDR2 SYDVKM. The J segment lost 3 bases and the V segment lost 7 bases, leaving 3 bases of the junction unmatched. This CDR3 spans 14 amino acids. The CDR3 nucleotides are TGTGCCAGCATGGCTAGCGGGAGGGAAGAGACCCAGTACTTC. Translating it yields CASMASGREETQYF.